This TCR beta chain was recovered during a study of neoadjuvant anti-PD-1 for oral cavity cancer. Study in general: Around day 43, patients without progression received a fourth nivolumab dose before surgery. Findings and limits, study-wide: Only a few patients per response group were TCR-analyzed; validation needed.

Time point specified: after neoadjuvant nivolumab, at surgical resection. Stage II-IVA oral cavity squamous cell carcinoma was new and untreated by systemic or radiation therapy. This clone was seen repeatedly, ten times or more. Its antigen is not known. V dropped 1 base and J dropped 8 bases, with 11 bases sitting between them. Germline assignment: CDR1 MNHNS and CDR2 SASEGT. The CDR3 runs 13 residues. Tumor libraries mostly used around 4.8 ug genomic DNA, two replicates each. Assay: immunoSEQ multiplex PCR; the TCRdb copy retains only in-frame clones and omits some. The sample yields 14,000 to 15,000 clones, roughly 35% seen once.

Specimen: tumor tissue, collected after nivolumab (anti-PD-1) treatment. The chain uses TRBV6-1 and TRBJ1-2, with D possibly being TRBD1 (5 bases). The clonotype was recovered from a person between 40 and 80 years old with oral cavity squamous cell carcinoma. The CDR3 loop is CASSEEGLWGYTF. The CDR3 nucleotides read TGTGCCAGCAGTGAAGAGGGGCTGTGGGGCTACACCTTC.